A single sample gave rise to the 30 T cell receptor beta chains below, sequenced in a study of control samples from healthy donors and cancer patients. Libraries were prepared by immunoSEQ multiplex PCR; TCRdb keeps only in-frame clonotypes and omits some of them. The sample yields 50,000 to 70,000 clones, approximately 94% seen once. Sequenced input: blood. The origin of the receptors is a young woman in good health.

The chain links TRBV19 to TRBJ1-4, with D maybe TRBD1 (6 bases). The germline V and J ends were trimmed by 3 bases and 8 bases, with 13 bases remaining between them. The V gene's germline CDR1 is LNHDA and CDR2 SQIVND (reference sequence). The length of the CDR3 is 14 residues. CDR3 sequence reads: CASSIGTGYEKLFF. CDR3 nucleotides: TGTGCCAGTAGTATTGGTACAGGGTACGAAAAACTGTTTTTT.

In this sample, this clone turned up once. The junction differs from germline at one of its ends, possibly a read error. This chain links TRBV24-1 with TRBJ2-3, with 8 bases that match TRBD1. Germline V gene lookup returns CDR1 KGHDR and CDR2 SFDVKD. The CDR3 extends over 14 amino acids. The CDR3 DNA is TGTGCCACCAGTGATACCCAAGGGACAGGTACGCAGTATTTT. This gives the protein CATSDTQGTGTQYF.

The V and J genes are TRBV12-5 and TRBJ2-7; D possibly corresponds to TRBD2 (7 bases). V dropped 8 bases and J dropped 5 bases, with 16 bases sitting between them. Germline V gives CDR1 LGHNT, CDR2 FRNRAP. This CDR3 comprises 13 residues. DNA for the CDR3: TGTGCTAGTCTTAGGGGGGGGGCCCACGAGCAGTACTTC. Translation: CASLRGGAHEQYF.

The chain employs TRBV7-6 and TRBJ2-3, with 12 bases that match TRBD2. The junction had 9 bases not matched to a gene; V was cut back by 8 bases and J by 6 bases. The germline V gene encodes CDR1 SGHVS and CDR2 FNYEAQ. The CDR3 is 15 residues long. In DNA form, the CDR3 reads TGTGCCAGCGGGACTAGCGGGTACCCTGGGGATACGCAGTATTTT. Residues: CASGTSGYPGDTQYF.

The rearrangement uses TRBV27 and TRBJ1-2, with no clear D. CDR3 length equals 14 residues. V was cut by 6 bases and J by 7 bases, with 18 bases left in between. The germline V gene has CDR1 MNHEY and CDR2 SMNVEV (reference sequence). The CDR3 reads CASSRSGVESGYTF. The CDR3 nucleotides read TGTGCCAGCAGCCGATCCGGGGTTGAGAGTGGCTACACCTTC.

The rearrangement uses TRBV27 and TRBJ1-2; TRBD1 matches 9 bases. J was trimmed by 7 bases and V by 2 bases; bases with no gene match: 8. The CDR3 is made up of 15 amino acids. Germline CDR1 MNHEY, CDR2 SMNVEV (reference sequence). Here the CDR3 DNA reads TGTGCCAGCAGTTTAAACAGGGGGCGGGTAGGTGGCTACACCTTC. As protein: CASSLNRGRVGGYTF.

The chain employs TRBV7-2 and TRBJ2-3; a weak D match, TRBD1 (7 bases). Per the germline V gene, CDR1 is SGHTA and CDR2 is FQGNSA. The CDR3 totals 17 residues. Trimming took off 1 base at V and 6 bases at J, with 20 bases between the two ends. The CDR3 is CASSLGGGRGVEDTQYF. CDR3 bases: TGTGCCAGCAGCTTAGGGGGCGGCAGGGGGGTAGAGGATACGCAGTATTTT.

The genes are TRBV7-9 and TRBJ2-3; no clear D gene. Germline V gene sequence: CDR1 SEHNR, CDR2 FQNEAQ (reference sequence). The CDR3 sequence is 13 residues long. Trimming removed 6 bases at V and 10 bases at J, with 17 bases between. CDR3 loop: CASRTDSPRAQYF. CDR3 nucleotides: TGTGCCAGCAGAACCGATAGCCCGCGCGCGCAGTATTTT.

The CDR3 DNA sequence: TGTGCCAGCAGCTTAACGGGGACACAGGAAGCTTTCTTT. Translating it yields CASSLTGTQEAFF. This chain uses TRBV7-3 with TRBJ1-1; weak D call: TRBD1 (6 bases). V was cut by 0 bases and J by 8 bases, with 10 bases left in between. The V gene's germline CDR1 is SGHTA and CDR2 FQGTGA. This CDR3 contains 13 residues.

V and J are TRBV6-5 and TRBJ2-1, with 10 bases fitting TRBD1. CDR3 size: 14 residues. V dropped 6 bases and J dropped 8; count of bases not matched to a gene: 7. The V gene's germline CDR1 is MNHEY and CDR2 SVGAGI. The CDR3 DNA follows: TGTGCCAGCAGGACTCCGGGACAGGGGTATGAGCAGTTCTTC. Residues: CASRTPGQGYEQFF.

This clone was recorded only once. This rearrangement joins TRBV1 to TRBJ1-1. TRBV1 is reported as a pseudogene. The CDR3 spans 13 residues. The DNA for the CDR3 is TGCACCAGCAGCCAAGGGGGGACCGTTGGAGCTTTCTTT. Protein product: CTSSQGGTVGAFF.

The chain carries TRBV7-2 and TRBJ2-3; unclear D gene. V shed 9 bases and J shed 0 bases, with 13 bases lying between them. Germline CDR1 reads SGHTA; CDR2 reads FQGNSA. The CDR3 contains 14 residues. The DNA of the CDR3 is TGTGCCAGTCCCGGGCTACCTAGCACAGATACGCAGTATTTT. Its translation: CASPGLPSTDTQYF.

The J gene is TRBJ2-2, the V gene TRBV9, with 9 bases identical to TRBD2. V gave up 0 bases and J gave up 0 bases; unmatched junction bases: 6. CDR3 length: 18 amino acids. CDR1 is SGDLS, CDR2 YYNGEE, per germline. CDR3 in DNA: TGTGCCAGCAGCGTAGCCTCTAGCGGGGCCGCGAACACCGGGGAGCTGTTTTTT. Translation gives CASSVASSGAANTGELFF.

The count of this clone is one. This chain links TRBV4-1 with TRBJ2-7, with unresolved D. The ends were cut back, 1 base at V and 7 bases at J, with 20 bases in the middle. The CDR3 has 16 amino acids. Germline CDR1 reads MGHRA; CDR2 reads YSYEKL. For the CDR3, the DNA is TGCGCCAGCAGCCAAGTGATAGTGGGCCCCAGTTGGGAGCAGTACTTC. It specifies CASSQVIVGPSWEQYF.

This sequence joins TRBV6-6 and TRBJ1-2, with a tentative D call TRBD1 (6 bases). The CDR3 loop spans 14 amino acids. V was trimmed by 0 bases and J by 4 bases, leaving 9 bases between them. From germline, CDR1 is MNHNY and CDR2 SVGAGI (reference sequence). CDR3 DNA: TGTGCCAGCAGTTACTCCTGGGACACCTATGGCTACACCTTC. Protein product: CASSYSWDTYGYTF.

The CDR3 region has the DNA TGTGCCAGCAGTTTCCGGGACTACCTCGGAGATACGCAGTATTTT. Protein sequence: CASSFRDYLGDTQYF. The chain links TRBV27 to TRBJ2-3; TRBD2 matches at 7 bases. The length of the CDR3 is 15 residues. In germline, CDR1 is MNHEY, CDR2 SMNVEV (reference sequence). Trimming at V came to 3 bases and at J to 5 bases, leaving 8 bases not matched to a gene.

This chain uses TRBV20-1 with TRBJ1-5; D call uncertain. CDR1 DFQATT and CDR2 SNEGSKA come from the germline V gene (reference sequence). V was cut by 3 bases and J by 6 bases, with 12 bases left in between. The CDR3 contains 13 residues. The CDR3 DNA follows: TGCAGTGCTAGTCCGGGCTTTGGTCAGCCCCAGCATTTT. Translation gives CSASPGFGQPQHF.

This chain connects TRBV19 to TRBJ1-5; no clear D gene. Germline V gene data show CDR1 as LNHDA and CDR2 as SQIVND (reference sequence). There are 13 residues in the CDR3. V lost 1 base and J 6 bases, leaving 7 bases between the germline ends. The CDR3: CASSIGGIQPQHF. The CDR3 region has the DNA TGTGCCAGTAGTATAGGAGGCATTCAGCCCCAGCATTTT. Based on the CDR3 plus reference TRBV19 and TRBJ1-5, the full variable domain is DGGITQSPKYLFRKEGQNVTLSCEQNLNHDAMYWYRQDPGQGLRLIYYSQIVNDFQKGDIAEGYSVSREKKESFPLTVTSAQKNPTAFYLCASSIGGIQPQHFGDGTRLSIL.

Here the CDR3 reads CATATTASNQPQHF. The CDR3 coding sequence is TGTGCCACCGCAACGACAGCGAGCAATCAGCCCCAGCATTTT. The genes are TRBV24-1 and TRBJ1-5; tentative D call: TRBD1 (5 bases). The V end lost 9 bases, the J end lost 1 base, and 12 bases lay between the germline ends. Germline V gene sequence: CDR1 KGHDR, CDR2 SFDVKD. This CDR3 is 14 amino acids long.

The chain couples TRBV7-8 to TRBJ2-2, with D unresolved. The CDR3 has 16 residues. The ends were cut back, 2 bases at V and 5 bases at J, with 15 bases in the middle. Looked up from germline, CDR1 is SGHVS and CDR2 is FQNEAQ. CDR3 sequence: CASSLPGLNRTGELFF. The CDR3 region has the DNA TGTGCCAGCAGCTTACCGGGCCTAAATCGGACCGGGGAGCTGTTTTTT. The full variable domain, with the rest looked up from reference TRBV7-8 and TRBJ2-2, is GAGVSQSPRYKVAKRGQDVALRCDPISGHVSLFWYQQALGQGPEFLTYFQNEAQLDKSGLPSDRFFAERPEGSVSTLKIQRTQQEDSAVYLCASSLPGLNRTGELFFGEGSRLTVL.

Here the CDR3 reads CATSEASGAPYNEQFF. The CDR3 region has the DNA TGTGCCACCAGTGAGGCTAGCGGGGCTCCCTACAATGAGCAGTTCTTC. The chain uses TRBV24-1 and TRBJ2-1, with 9 bases identical to TRBD2. The germline gives CDR1 KGHDR, CDR2 SFDVKD. The CDR3 is made up of 16 amino acids. With 4 bases clipped from V and 2 bases from J, the junction kept 5 bases outside the gene matches.

This chain links TRBV7-6 with TRBJ2-5; tentatively, D is TRBD2 (6 bases). The CDR3 has 14 residues. V was cut by 2 bases and J by 5 bases, with 12 bases left in between. The germline V gene encodes CDR1 SGHVS and CDR2 FNYEAQ. The CDR3, as DNA: TGTGCCAGCAGCTTATCTTGGACTACCGAGACCCAGTACTTC. As protein: CASSLSWTTETQYF.

The V and J genes are TRBV5-8 and TRBJ1-1; TRBD1 aligns across 9 bases. Trimming removed 4 bases from V and 4 bases from J; junction bases left unmatched: 5. The CDR3 is 14 amino acids. CDR1 and CDR2 from the germline V gene are SGHTS and YDEGEE. The CDR3 region has the DNA TGTGCCAGCAGCCCCGGACAGGGGAGCACTGAAGCTTTCTTT. Protein: CASSPGQGSTEAFF.

This CDR3 reads CASSQERGGSSTDTQYF. Written as DNA, the CDR3 is TGTGCCAGCAGCCAAGAAAGGGGGGGATCTAGCACAGATACGCAGTATTTT. The chain combines TRBV14 with TRBJ2-3; D is possibly TRBD2 (7 bases). Germline CDR1 reads SGHDN; CDR2 reads FVKESK. The V end lost 0 bases, the J end lost 0 bases, and 13 bases lay between the germline ends. This CDR3 contains 17 residues.

This clone has just one count. The same CDR3 also results from other DNA sequences found in this sample. This chain uses TRBV6-5 with TRBJ2-3; the D gene is possibly TRBD2 (6 bases). Deletions cut 4 bases from V and 4 bases from J, with 12 bases between. Germline values: CDR1 MNHEY, CDR2 SVGAGI. CDR3 length: 14 residues. CDR3 protein: CASSLQRGSDTQYF. The CDR3 nucleotides are TGTGCCAGCAGTTTACAACGGGGGTCAGATACGCAGTATTTT.

The V and J genes are TRBV7-9 and TRBJ1-4, with TRBD1 as a possible D gene (5 bases). CDR1 SEHNR and CDR2 FQNEAQ come from the germline V gene (reference sequence). CDR3 length: 13 amino acids. Trimming shortened V by 5 bases and J by 7 bases, and 11 bases separated the two germline ends. The CDR3 DNA reads TGTGCCAGCAGCGACGGGGGTGGTGAAAAACTGTTTTTT. Translating it yields CASSDGGGEKLFF.

The chain carries TRBV12-3 or TRBV12-4 and TRBJ1-1; 8 bases align to TRBD1. The CDR3 is 13 residues long. Trimming cost V 3 bases and J 5 bases; bases outside gene matches: 2. The CDR3 DNA reads TGTGCCAGCAGTTTTAACAGGGGGACTGAAGCTTTCTTT. Its protein product is CASSFNRGTEAFF.

The genes are TRBV6-5 and TRBJ1-4, with D hard to call. Per germline, CDR1 MNHEY and CDR2 SVGAGI. V lost 7 bases and J lost 0, with 9 bases in between. The CDR3 loop spans 14 amino acids. Here the CDR3 reads CASKPFSTNEKLFF. In DNA, the CDR3 is TGTGCCAGCAAACCATTTTCAACTAATGAAAAACTGTTTTTT.

This rearrangement joins TRBV6-5 to TRBJ1-2; 10 bases fit TRBD1. The CDR3 has 15 residues. Trimming at V came to 5 bases and at J to 3 bases, leaving 6 bases not matched to a gene. CDR1 is MNHEY and CDR2 is SVGAGI in the germline V gene. CDR3 nucleotides: TGTGCCAGCAGTCGACAGGGGGCGCGCGACTATGGCTACACCTTC. Its protein product is CASSRQGARDYGYTF.

For the CDR3, the DNA is TGTGCCACCAGGACGTCTAATCAGCCCCAGCATTTT. Protein product: CATRTSNQPQHF. The genes are TRBV15 and TRBJ1-5; D call uncertain. There are 12 residues in the CDR3. Germline V gene lookup returns CDR1 LNHNV and CDR2 YYDKDF (reference sequence). Trimming pared 6 bases from V and 4 bases from J, leaving 7 bases between.